This T cell receptor beta chain emerged from a study of beta chain features in type 1 diabetes. General observations from the study: The influence of HLA type on TCRB rearrangement stayed undetermined. Naive, central memory and Treg TCRB repertoires seemed to resemble each other more closely in patients than they did in healthy donors.

CDR3 length equals 11 residues. Germline loops: CDR1 MNHEY, CDR2 SMNVEV (reference sequence). Unmatched junction bases numbered 2, after V lost 9 bases and J lost 5 bases. Sequenced material consisted of expressed TCRB transcripts (all of the isolated RNA was reverse transcribed). TCRdb's copy holds only in-frame clones and misses some; the assay was immunoSEQ multiplex PCR. The sample holds 300,000 to 400,000 clones, roughly 12% seen once. Comments on this clone: Its antigen is still unknown.

The sample taken for sequencing was naive CD4+ T cells from blood. This clonotype originated in a man aged 18 to 29 in good health. V gene TRBV27 combines with J gene TRBJ2-5, with 8 nucleotides matching TRBD1. The CDR3 DNA reads TGTGCCAGTTACAGGGGGGAGACCCAGTACTTC. This gives the protein CASYRGETQYF.